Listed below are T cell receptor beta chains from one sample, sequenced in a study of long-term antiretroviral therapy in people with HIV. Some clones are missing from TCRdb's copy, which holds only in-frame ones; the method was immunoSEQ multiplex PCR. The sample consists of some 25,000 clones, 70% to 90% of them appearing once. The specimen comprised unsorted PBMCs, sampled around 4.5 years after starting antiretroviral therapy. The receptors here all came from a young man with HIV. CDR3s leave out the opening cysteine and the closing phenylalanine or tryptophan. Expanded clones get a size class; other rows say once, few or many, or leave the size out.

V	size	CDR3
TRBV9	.	ASSVDGNYGYT
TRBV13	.	ASGRSTDTQY
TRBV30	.	AWSPMGLYEQY
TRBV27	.	ASSQPTGLGSYEQY
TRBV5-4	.	ASGDFDRDPDTQY
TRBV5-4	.	ASSFRGSPLH
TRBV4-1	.	ASSQDRGLTYEQY
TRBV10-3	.	AISRSNQPQH
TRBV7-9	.	ASSLRRLAGGDTDTQY
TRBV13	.	ASSSSPDTQY
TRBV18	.	ASSLKDTHYGNTIY
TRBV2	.	ASTRDIQETQY
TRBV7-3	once	ASSPLLAASYNEQF
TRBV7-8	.	ASSLRGALNTGELF
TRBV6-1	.	ASSQGPYEQY
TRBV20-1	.	SARDLSEQF
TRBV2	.	ASSTSGYEQY
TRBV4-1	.	ASSTLDGDTEAF
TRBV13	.	ASSQTSGSTDTQY
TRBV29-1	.	SVENRFMNTEAF
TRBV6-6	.	ASRLRDFTGELF
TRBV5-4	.	ASSLRGVAEAF
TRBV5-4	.	ASSLDRGPYTGELF
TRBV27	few	ASLREIGSYEQY
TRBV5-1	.	ASSLDSTRADTQY
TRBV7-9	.	ASSHGVQAENTGELF
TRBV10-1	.	ASSDPGTSTHEQF
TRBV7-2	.	ASRTTGTGNTIY
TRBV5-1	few	ASSLTDNQPQH
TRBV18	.	ASSPRGPLGQGEGPQH
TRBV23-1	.	ASRPRQGACEQY
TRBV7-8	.	ASSPWGRVGTEAF
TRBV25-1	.	ASSERTGGSGELF
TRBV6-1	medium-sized	ASSEGGGNQPQH
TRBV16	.	ASSLQTANTEAF
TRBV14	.	ASSTDRATEAF
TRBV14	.	ASSLTSGYPYEQY
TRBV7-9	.	ASSLGDLEY
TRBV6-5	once	ASSPGTGSSYGYT
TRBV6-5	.	ASSYSSHAAPF
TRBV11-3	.	ASSLRGGGTEAF
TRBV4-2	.	ASSQGQGANTGELF
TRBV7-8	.	ASSPGTPGRTPLH
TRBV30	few	AWSVRGHDGNTIY
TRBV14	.	ASDPGDRAYEQY
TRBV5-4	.	ASSSTGETNQPQH
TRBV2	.	ASSRLRDPWNTIY
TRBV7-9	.	ASSGQGGEKLF
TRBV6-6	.	ASSYTGANVLT
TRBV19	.	ASSPNGGTAF
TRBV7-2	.	ASSPRGGYLYEQY
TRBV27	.	ASSSRDTLVF
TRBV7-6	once	ASSLAAGQPQH
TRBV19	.	ASSIGPGAEAF
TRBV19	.	ASSAFVAGSGANVLT
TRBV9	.	ASSAGDEQF
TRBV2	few	ASGAGASQY
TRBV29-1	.	SVGGSPSSYEQY